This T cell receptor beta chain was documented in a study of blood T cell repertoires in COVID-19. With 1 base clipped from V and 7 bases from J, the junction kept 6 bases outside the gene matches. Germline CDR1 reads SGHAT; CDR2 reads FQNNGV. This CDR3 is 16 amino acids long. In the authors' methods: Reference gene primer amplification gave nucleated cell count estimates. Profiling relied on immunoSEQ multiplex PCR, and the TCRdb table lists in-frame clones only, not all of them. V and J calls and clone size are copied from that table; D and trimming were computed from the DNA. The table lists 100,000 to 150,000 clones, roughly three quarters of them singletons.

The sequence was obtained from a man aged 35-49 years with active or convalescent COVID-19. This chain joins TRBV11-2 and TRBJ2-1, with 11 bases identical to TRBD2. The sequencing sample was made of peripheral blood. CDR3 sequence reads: CASSLALRLAGNEQFF. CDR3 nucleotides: TGTGCCAGCAGCTTAGCGCTACGACTAGCGGGGAATGAGCAGTTCTTC.